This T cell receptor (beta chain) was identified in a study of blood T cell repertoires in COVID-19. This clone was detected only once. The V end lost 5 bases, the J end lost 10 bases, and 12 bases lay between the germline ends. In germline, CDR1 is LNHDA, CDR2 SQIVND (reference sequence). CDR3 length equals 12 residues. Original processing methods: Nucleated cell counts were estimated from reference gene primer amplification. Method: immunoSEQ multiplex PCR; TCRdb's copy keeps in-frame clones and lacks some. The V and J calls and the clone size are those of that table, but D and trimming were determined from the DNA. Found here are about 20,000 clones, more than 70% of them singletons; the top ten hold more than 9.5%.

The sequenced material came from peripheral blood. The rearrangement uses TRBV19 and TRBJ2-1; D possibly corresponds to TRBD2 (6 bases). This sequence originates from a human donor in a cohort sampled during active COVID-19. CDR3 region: CASSDRLVEQFF. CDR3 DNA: TGTGCCAGTAGTGACAGACTAGTAGAGCAGTTCTTC.